One and the same sample provided the 31 T cell receptor beta chains below, sequenced in a study of blood T cell repertoires in COVID-19. Profiling relied on immunoSEQ multiplex PCR, and the TCRdb table lists in-frame clones only, not all of them. The sample includes some 460,000 clones, 70% to 90% of them seen just once. Sequenced material: PBMCs or T cells enriched from blood (not recorded which). These receptors were obtained from a young woman with acute COVID-19.

The genes are TRBV4-3 and TRBJ2-7, with 8 bases aligning to TRBD1. V lost 0 bases, J lost 5 bases, and 9 bases stayed unmatched. The CDR3 length is 16 residues. The germline CDR1 and CDR2 sequences are LGHNA and YSLEER. CDR3 loop: CASSQDYRGTVDEQYF. CDR3 sequence (DNA): TGCGCCAGCAGCCAAGATTACAGGGGGACAGTCGACGAGCAGTACTTC.

The chain is built from TRBV9 and TRBJ1-1; D not resolved. The CDR3 sequence is 15 residues long. CDR1 is SGDLS, CDR2 YYNGEE, per germline. The germline V and J ends were trimmed by 0 bases and 1 base, with 10 bases remaining between them. The CDR3 bases are TGTGCCAGCAGCGTAGGCGGTTCCCGGAACACTGAAGCTTTCTTT. This sequence encodes CASSVGGSRNTEAFF.

The chain combines TRBV4-1 with TRBJ2-3; 9 bases are shared with TRBD2. The CDR3 is made up of 16 amino acids. CDR1 and CDR2 (germline): MGHRA, YSYEKL. V lost 2 bases and J lost 2; bases outside the gene matches: 5. This CDR3 reads CASSQLAGNYTDTQYF. The CDR3 bases are TGCGCCAGCAGCCAACTAGCGGGAAACTACACAGATACGCAGTATTTT.

The V call is TRBV3-1 (or the pseudogene TRBV3-2), the J call TRBJ1-2; no firm D call. There are 12 residues in the CDR3. V was clipped by 6 bases and J by 4 bases, with 9 bases between them. The germline CDR1 and CDR2 sequences are LGHDT and YNNKEL (reference sequence). CDR3 in amino acids: CASSRGGYGYTF. The CDR3 nucleotides read TGTGCCAGCAGTCGGGGAGGCTATGGCTACACCTTC.

This chain uses TRBV5-1 with TRBJ1-1; 12 bases line up with TRBD1. This CDR3 is built from 14 residues. Germline loops: CDR1 SGHRS, CDR2 YFSETQ. After removal of 4 bases from V and 8 bases from J, the junction contained 6 bases not matched to a gene. The CDR3 spells CASSTGQGAWEAFF. DNA for the CDR3: TGCGCCAGCAGCACGGGACAGGGGGCATGGGAAGCTTTCTTT.

This chain links TRBV5-5 with TRBJ1-2, with TRBD1 as a possible D gene (5 bases). The CDR3 extends over 15 amino acids. Looked up from germline, CDR1 is SGHKS and CDR2 is YYEKEE (reference sequence). Between the trimmed V and J ends, which lost 3 bases and 0 bases, there was a span of 12 bases. The CDR3 DNA reads TGTGCCAGCAGCTATGACAGAGGTTCTAACTATGGCTACACCTTC. The encoded protein is CASSYDRGSNYGYTF.

Remarks on this clone: The same CDR3 arises from other DNA sequences in this sample as well. CDR3 nucleotides: TGTGCCAGCAGCTGGACTAGCGGGAGCTACGAGCAGTACTTC. Residues: CASSWTSGSYEQYF. The chain carries TRBV7-2 and TRBJ2-7; the match to TRBD2 covers 13 bases. Germline loops: CDR1 SGHTA, CDR2 FQGNSA. The V segment lost 4 bases and the J segment 3 bases; nucleotides outside the gene matches: 0. The CDR3 runs to 14 residues.

The chain carries TRBV5-8 and TRBJ1-1, with TRBD1 as a possible D gene (5 bases). The CDR3 is 12 amino acids. Germline V gives CDR1 SGHTS, CDR2 YDEGEE. The V and J ends lost 4 bases and 8 bases respectively, with 12 bases between them. The CDR3 here is CASSPQANEAFF. CDR3 nucleotides: TGTGCCAGCAGCCCACAGGCGAACGAAGCTTTCTTT.

The chain links TRBV24-1 to TRBJ2-2, with 7 bases aligning to TRBD1. V trimming: 12 bases; J trimming: 5 bases; junction bases outside the gene matches: 2. CDR1 and CDR2 from the germline V gene are KGHDR and SFDVKD. This CDR3 region has 11 residues. CDR3 sequence: CAVQGTGELFF. The CDR3 DNA is TGTGCCGTACAGGGGACCGGGGAGCTGTTTTTT.

This rearrangement joins TRBV30 to TRBJ2-4, with D possibly TRBD1 on 5 matching bases. The CDR3 is made up of 13 amino acids. Trimming took off 0 bases at V and 10 bases at J, with 13 bases between the two ends. Germline CDR1 reads GTSNPN; CDR2 reads SVGIG (reference sequence). The chain's CDR3 is CAWSVGAKRIQYF. CDR3 nucleotide sequence: TGTGCCTGGAGTGTAGGGGCGAAACGTATTCAGTACTTC.

This chain links TRBV5-6 with TRBJ1-5; D may be TRBD1 (5 bases). The CDR3 consists of 15 residues. Trimming took 6 bases from V and 0 from J, leaving 13 bases between them. Germline V gene sequence: CDR1 SGHDT, CDR2 YYEEEE. The chain's CDR3 is CASTVGGFSNQPQHF. CDR3 bases: TGTGCCAGCACCGTGGGGGGTTTTAGCAATCAGCCCCAGCATTTT.

This rearrangement joins TRBV5-1 to TRBJ1-1; a possible D gene is TRBD1 (6 bases). V shed 2 bases and J shed 8 bases, with 10 bases lying between them. Germline CDR1 reads SGHRS; CDR2 reads YFSETQ. This CDR3 has 12 residues. CDR3 protein: CASSLGQREAFF. The CDR3 DNA sequence: TGCGCCAGCAGCTTAGGACAGCGAGAAGCTTTCTTT.

The chain links TRBV11-3 to TRBJ1-6; maybe TRBD1 (5 bases). Trimming took 5 bases from V and 9 from J, leaving 17 bases between them. The CDR3 covers 15 residues. Germline V gene sequence: CDR1 SGHNT, CDR2 YENEEA. The CDR3 loop reads CASSPRGRWVSPLHF. Here the CDR3 DNA reads TGTGCCAGCAGCCCCCGGGGGAGATGGGTTTCACCCCTCCACTTT.

This clone appeared a single time. J is TRBJ2-7 and V is TRBV18, with no clear D. V was cut by 4 bases and J by 12 bases, with 19 bases left in between. The CDR3 has 13 amino acids. Germline V CDR1 and CDR2: KGHSH, LQKENI. The CDR3 DNA is TGTGCCAGCTCACTGGTCGAAGCACCCCCTTGGTACTTC. It codes for CASSLVEAPPWYF.

The chain joins TRBV4-3 to TRBJ1-1; TRBD1 agrees at 9 bases. This CDR3 contains 15 residues. The germline gives CDR1 LGHNA, CDR2 YSLEER. Unmatched junction bases numbered 8, after V lost 3 bases and J lost 6 bases. The CDR3 nucleotides read TGCGCCAGCAGCCACGCCGGACAGGGGTCTGCTGAAGCTTTCTTT. It codes for CASSHAGQGSAEAFF.

This chain joins TRBV3-1 (or the pseudogene TRBV3-2) and TRBJ1-1, with 9 nucleotides matching TRBD1. The CDR3 runs 16 residues. Germline CDR1 LGHDT, CDR2 YNNKEL (reference sequence). The V and J ends lost 0 bases and 4 bases, in that order; junction bases with no gene match: 6. CDR3 DNA sequence: TGTGCCAGCAGCCAAGACTGGGACAGGGCGGGCACTGAAGCTTTCTTT. Translated: CASSQDWDRAGTEAFF.

The chain links TRBV9 to TRBJ2-7, with D possibly TRBD1 on 5 matching bases. Between the trimmed V and J ends, which lost 0 bases and 2 bases, there was a span of 15 bases. The CDR3 runs 16 residues. Germline assignment: CDR1 SGDLS and CDR2 YYNGEE. CDR3 amino acids: CASSVGSQGGTYEQYF. CDR3 in DNA: TGTGCCAGCAGCGTAGGGTCTCAGGGTGGAACCTACGAGCAGTACTTC.

A few counts support this clone. V usage is TRBV2 and J usage is TRBJ1-5; D unclear. The CDR3 consists of 15 residues. The V end was cut by 7 bases, the J end by 0 bases, with 13 bases between. The V gene's germline CDR1 is SNHLY and CDR2 FYNNEI. CDR3 amino acids: CASTVDTVSNQPQHF. In nucleotides, the CDR3 is TGTGCCAGCACCGTTGACACGGTTAGCAATCAGCCCCAGCATTTT.

The J gene is TRBJ2-7, the V gene TRBV7-9; TRBD1 agrees at 7 bases. This CDR3 has 15 residues. Trimming cost V 5 bases and J 0 bases; bases outside gene matches: 7. Germline CDR1 SEHNR, CDR2 FQNEAQ (reference sequence). The CDR3 region has the DNA TGTGCCAGCAGCCTACTCGGGACAGCCTCCTACGAGCAGTACTTC. Its translation: CASSLLGTASYEQYF.

CDR3 in DNA: TGCAGTGCTAGATGGCAAAACGAGCAGTACTTC. Protein sequence: CSARWQNEQYF. The chain employs TRBV20-1 and TRBJ2-7; D unresolved. Trimming pared 2 bases from V and 5 bases from J, leaving 7 bases between. The CDR3 contains 11 residues. Germline V gene data show CDR1 as DFQATT and CDR2 as SNEGSKA (reference sequence).

This clone was observed a single time. V gene TRBV19 combines with J gene TRBJ2-3; 8 nucleotides agree with TRBD1. Germline V gene lookup returns CDR1 LNHDA and CDR2 SQIVND (reference sequence). The CDR3 has 16 amino acids. V was pared by 5 bases and J by 4 bases, with 11 bases of the junction left unmatched. The CDR3 here is CASSPQGAVLADTQYF. The DNA of the CDR3 is TGTGCCAGTAGTCCCCAGGGGGCTGTCTTGGCAGATACGCAGTATTTT.

This chain uses TRBV28 with TRBJ2-3, with TRBD1 as a possible D gene (5 bases). Germline lookup yields CDR1 MDHEN and CDR2 SYDVKM. This CDR3 has 14 residues. V shed 3 bases and J shed 5 bases, with 12 bases lying between them. CDR3 residues: CASSLGRVGDTQYF. As DNA, the CDR3 is TGTGCCAGCAGTTTGGGCAGGGTTGGAGATACGCAGTATTTT.

The CDR3 reads CASSTTTAAGPTGEKLFF. In DNA form, the CDR3 reads TGTGCCAGTAGTACAACTACCGCCGCCGGGCCAACAGGGGAAAAACTGTTTTTT. The V gene is TRBV19, the J gene TRBJ1-4, with D possibly being TRBD1 (6 bases). Germline V gene data show CDR1 as LNHDA and CDR2 as SQIVND (reference sequence). The CDR3 is 18 amino acids. V lost 4 bases to trimming and J lost 8 bases, with 26 bases between them.

This clone occurred once. The rearrangement links TRBV30 to TRBJ2-7; TRBD2 is a possible D gene (6 bases). Germline CDR1 GTSNPN, CDR2 SVGIG (reference sequence). CDR3 length equals 14 residues. The V gene lost 3 bases and the J gene lost 3 bases, with 15 bases spanning the gap. CDR3 amino acids: CAWRRAGGIYEQYF. CDR3 bases: TGTGCCTGGAGAAGGGCCGGGGGTATCTACGAGCAGTACTTC.

CDR3 region: CASSLSPLQGGNTEAFF. The CDR3 region has the DNA TGTGCCAGCAGTTTATCCCCTCTACAGGGCGGGAACACTGAAGCTTTCTTT. The chain recombines TRBV27 with TRBJ1-1, with D maybe TRBD1 (6 bases). Trimming stripped 0 bases from V and 1 base from J, with 15 bases between. The CDR3 runs to 17 residues. Looked up from germline, CDR1 is MNHEY and CDR2 is SMNVEV (reference sequence).

V gene TRBV9 combines with J gene TRBJ1-5; TRBD1 is a possible D gene (5 bases). The V end lost 0 bases, the J end lost 6 bases, and 13 bases lay between the germline ends. The CDR3 totals 15 residues. Germline V lookup: CDR1 SGDLS, CDR2 YYNGEE. Written as DNA, the CDR3 is TGTGCCAGCAGCGTAGAGGGATCGGGGGGTCAGCCCCAGCATTTT. This translates into CASSVEGSGGQPQHF. The whole variable domain, remainder taken from reference TRBV9 and TRBJ1-5, is DSGVTQTPKHLITATGQRVTLRCSPRSGDLSVYWYQQSLDQGLQFLIQYYNGEERAKGNILERFSAQQFPDLHSELNLSSLELGDSALYFCASSVEGSGGQPQHFGDGTRLSIL.

This clone has just one count. J is TRBJ2-2 and V is TRBV7-7; D is unclear. The ends were cut back, 4 bases at V and 2 bases at J, with 2 bases in the middle. CDR1 is SSHAT and CDR2 is FNYEAQ in the germline V gene (reference sequence). The CDR3 is 12 amino acids. This chain's CDR3 is CASSSNTGELFF. CDR3 coding DNA: TGTGCCAGCAGCTCTAACACCGGGGAGCTGTTTTTT. Full variable domain (missing parts from reference TRBV7-7 and TRBJ2-2): GAGVSQSPRYKVTKRGQDVTLRCDPISSHATLYWYQQALGQGPEFLTYFNYEAQPDKSGLPSDRFSAERPEGSISTLTIQRTEQRDSAMYRCASSSNTGELFFGEGSRLTVL.

J is TRBJ1-5 and V is TRBV6-5; D is uncertain. The V end lost 2 bases, the J end lost 2 bases, and 10 bases lay between the germline ends. The CDR3 length is 15 residues. Per the germline V gene, CDR1 is MNHEY and CDR2 is SVGAGI. CDR3 DNA sequence: TGTGCCAGCAGTTACCACGGTCCGGGCAATCAGCCCCAGCATTTT. It codes for CASSYHGPGNQPQHF.

The genes are TRBV19 and TRBJ1-5; 7 bases map to TRBD1. J lost 5 bases, V lost 8 bases, and 6 bases had no gene match. Germline CDR1 and CDR2: LNHDA and SQIVND (reference sequence). The length of the CDR3 is 13 residues. CDR3 amino acids: CASADRIDQPQHF. The CDR3 region has the DNA TGTGCCAGTGCGGACAGGATAGATCAGCCCCAGCATTTT.

This clone was seen just once. The V gene is TRBV11-3, the J gene TRBJ2-6; 9 bases align to TRBD1. Germline CDR1 reads SGHNT; CDR2 reads YENEEA. This CDR3 is built from 17 residues. V shed 4 bases, J shed 0 bases, and the junction held 4 bases outside the gene matches. For the CDR3, the DNA is TGTGCCAGCAGCTCCGGGACAGGGCTCTCTGGGGCCAACGTCCTGACTTTC. Translated: CASSSGTGLSGANVLTF.

Here the CDR3 DNA reads TGCGCCAGCAGCTTGAGGGTGGCTAGCGGGTCGTGGGAGACCCAGTACTTC. Translated, it gives CASSLRVASGSWETQYF. V usage is TRBV5-1 and J usage is TRBJ2-5; 8 nucleotides line up with TRBD2. This CDR3 has 17 amino acids. Germline V gene data show CDR1 as SGHRS and CDR2 as YFSETQ. V shed 1 base, J shed 5 bases, and the junction held 13 bases outside the gene matches.